The 17 T cell receptor beta chains reported below all come from one sample, sequenced in a study of Ad26.COV2.S vaccination and SARS-CoV-2 variants. Here immunoSEQ multiplex PCR was the method, and the copy in TCRdb shows in-frame clones only, minus some. The table includes about 350,000 clones, around nine tenths detected once. As for treatment: about 20 received Ad26.COV2.S at low or high dose, single or two shots; about 5 received placebo; per-sample allocation not given. Samples analyzed were those drawn on day 63 after the first vaccine or placebo injection. Sequencing was performed on peripheral blood, taken in a trial of Ad26.COV2.S vaccine versus placebo. The receptors were gathered from a person aged 18-65 years who received the Ad26.COV2.S COVID-19 vaccine or a placebo.

This chain links TRBV28 with TRBJ2-7; a weak D match, TRBD1 (5 bases). V gave up 3 bases and J gave up 0 bases, with 9 bases separating them. CDR1 is MDHEN and CDR2 is SYDVKM in the germline V gene. This CDR3 has 14 amino acids. CDR3 sequence: CASSFQGGSYEQYF. The CDR3 coding sequence is TGTGCCAGCAGTTTCCAGGGCGGCTCCTACGAGCAGTACTTC.

This chain connects TRBV18 to TRBJ2-3; 16 bases match TRBD2. CDR1 KGHSH and CDR2 LQKENI come from the germline V gene. V shed 5 bases, J shed 1 base, and the junction held 6 bases outside the gene matches. The CDR3 has 18 residues. Here the CDR3 reads CASSAGLAGGPGTDTQYF. The CDR3 region has the DNA TGTGCCAGCTCAGCGGGACTAGCGGGAGGGCCTGGCACAGATACGCAGTATTTT.

In regard to this clone: A clone one base away is much larger, so this may be a read error. This rearrangement joins TRBV12-3 or TRBV12-4 to TRBJ1-5; D uncertain. The CDR3 contains 13 residues. Trimming left V 5 bases short and J 0 bases short, with 5 bases between. CDR3 DNA sequence: TGTGCCAGCAGTCCCAATAGCAATCAGCCCCAGCATTTT. Its protein product is CASSPNSNQPQHF.

This chain uses TRBV30 with TRBJ1-1; D is uncertain. Germline CDR1 GTSNPN, CDR2 SVGIG (reference sequence). V was trimmed by 0 bases and J by 4 bases, leaving 9 bases between them. The CDR3 sequence is 13 residues long. CDR3 DNA sequence: TGTGCCTGGAGTGTGAGTCTACCCACTGAAGCTTTCTTT. Translation: CAWSVSLPTEAFF.

This chain links TRBV4-2 with TRBJ1-6, with D perhaps TRBD1 (6 bases). Germline CDR1 is LGHNA and CDR2 is YNFKEQ. The CDR3 consists of 16 residues. The V gene lost 1 base and the J gene lost 6 bases, with 13 bases spanning the gap. The CDR3 coding sequence is TGTGCCAGCAGCCAAGCCACAGGGCTGTTTAATTCACCCCTCCACTTT. It is translated as CASSQATGLFNSPLHF.

V is TRBV18 and J is TRBJ1-4; 7 nucleotides match TRBD1. Germline CDR1 KGHSH, CDR2 LQKENI. Losses at the gene ends were 3 bases for V and 7 bases for J; bases not matched to a gene: 8. This CDR3 has 15 residues. Here the CDR3 DNA reads TGTGCCAGCTCACCCGGTGGACAGGAAGCTGAAAAACTGTTTTTT. Translating gives CASSPGGQEAEKLFF.

The chain links TRBV7-3 to TRBJ2-7; D is unclear. CDR1 is SGHTA, CDR2 FQGTGA, per germline. This CDR3 has 11 amino acids. V lost 5 bases to trimming and J lost 1 base, with 3 bases between them. The CDR3: CASSPSYEQYF. The DNA for the CDR3 is TGTGCCAGCAGCCCTTCCTACGAGCAGTACTTC. The whole variable domain, remainder taken from reference TRBV7-3 and TRBJ2-7, is GAGVSQTPSNKVTEKGKYVELRCDPISGHTALYWYRQSLGQGPEFLIYFQGTGAADDSGLPNDRFFAVRPEGSVSTLKIQRTERGDSAVYLCASSPSYEQYFGPGTRLTVT.

The chain uses TRBV15 and TRBJ2-3; possibly TRBD1 for D (6 bases). CDR3 size: 14 residues. The germline V gene encodes CDR1 LNHNV and CDR2 YYDKDF (reference sequence). The V gene lost 11 bases and the J gene lost 7 bases, with 22 bases spanning the gap. The CDR3 coding sequence is TGTGCCGTAGGCGAATCAAGAGGGGGTCATACGCAGTATTTT. This codes for CAVGESRGGHTQYF.

J is TRBJ1-6 and V is TRBV19; TRBD1 agrees at 7 bases. Losses at the gene ends were 2 bases for V and 10 bases for J; bases not matched to a gene: 5. This CDR3 is built from 14 residues. Germline V gives CDR1 LNHDA, CDR2 SQIVND (reference sequence). In DNA, the CDR3 is TGTGCCAGTAGTATAACAGGGGTGGACTCACCCCTCCACTTT. It codes for CASSITGVDSPLHF.

The chain joins TRBV10-3 to TRBJ2-2, with 10 bases matching TRBD1. The germline V gene encodes CDR1 ENHRY and CDR2 SYGVKD. After removal of 7 bases from V and 4 bases from J, the junction contained 9 bases not matched to a gene. This CDR3 comprises 16 residues. For the CDR3, the DNA is TGTGCCATCACTACGACAGGGGGCGCGGGCACCGGGGAGCTGTTTTTT. Its protein is CAITTTGGAGTGELFF.

The chain carries TRBV6-2 or TRBV6-3 and TRBJ1-5; D possibly corresponds to TRBD1 (5 bases). From germline, CDR1 is MNHEY and CDR2 SVGEGT. This CDR3 is built from 13 residues. The V end was cut by 7 bases, the J end by 6 bases, with 13 bases between. The CDR3 is CASTPRRVQPQHF. The DNA of the CDR3 is TGTGCCAGCACCCCGCGCAGGGTTCAGCCCCAGCATTTT.

The chain has TRBV6-2 or TRBV6-3 and TRBJ2-2, with D hard to call. V was clipped by 2 bases and J by 0 bases, with 7 bases between them. CDR1 is MNHEY, CDR2 SVGEGT, per germline. This CDR3 comprises 15 residues. This CDR3 is CASSYVPANTGELFF. The CDR3 DNA follows: TGTGCCAGCAGTTACGTACCCGCGAACACCGGGGAGCTGTTTTTT.

V is TRBV6-6 and J is TRBJ2-7; 10 bases line up with TRBD1. The germline V gene has CDR1 MNHNY and CDR2 SVGAGI (reference sequence). V lost 6 bases to trimming and J lost 5 bases; unmatched junction nucleotides: 7. The CDR3 is made up of 14 amino acids. CDR3 sequence: CASRDRDRGHEQYF. In nucleotides, the CDR3 is TGTGCCAGCAGGGATAGGGACAGGGGCCACGAGCAGTACTTC.

The V call is TRBV24-1, the J call TRBJ2-1; TRBD2 aligns across 14 bases. The CDR3 length is 17 residues. CDR1 is KGHDR and CDR2 is SFDVKD in the germline V gene. The ends lost 4 bases at V and 9 bases at J; junction bases unmatched: 10. Here the CDR3 reads CATSDLGLAGGSGEQFF. In DNA, the CDR3 is TGTGCCACCAGTGACCTCGGACTAGCGGGGGGCTCAGGTGAGCAGTTCTTC.

This clone was detected only a few times. The chain recombines TRBV6-5 with TRBJ2-1; either TRBD1 or TRBD2 may fit D (5 bases each). The CDR3 length is 13 residues. Germline assignment: CDR1 MNHEY and CDR2 SVGAGI. Trimming took off 7 bases at V and 10 bases at J, with 17 bases between the two ends. The CDR3 bases are TGTGCCAGCAACAACCCCCGGGACCTCGAGCAGTTCTTC. Its protein is CASNNPRDLEQFF.

J is TRBJ1-4 and V is TRBV21-1; the table's D call, TRBD1, was not checked against the DNA. TRBV21-1 is a pseudogene. This CDR3 is built from 16 residues. The CDR3 DNA is TGTGCCAGCAGCGCCGAAATGGGGGACAGGGGTGAAAAACTGTTTTTT. Residues: CASSAEMGDRGEKLFF.

The chain links TRBV15 to TRBJ1-3; D is unresolved. V was cut by 0 bases and J by 0 bases, with 15 bases left in between. This CDR3 has 18 residues. Per germline, CDR1 LNHNV and CDR2 YYDKDF (reference sequence). In DNA, the CDR3 is TGTGCCACCAGCAGAGACCCGGTCGTCGGCGACTCTGGAAACACCATATATTTT. Protein product: CATSRDPVVGDSGNTIYF.